Listed here is a single T cell receptor beta chain. No antigen is known for it. Base qualities were left out, and no much larger clone turns up one base away. Libraries came from RT-PCR. Sequencing relied on an Illumina HiSeq 2500. TCRdb reran the public reads through fastp at Q25 and MiXCR, keeping productive beta chains. Rows merge per CDR3 protein into single entries with the most common DNA and genes. This sample is represented by fewer than 650,000 distinct CDR3 sequences; 10% to 15% of them were singletons. Under 15% of the sample lies in the top ten. As encoded in the germline V gene (reference sequence), CDR1 is MNHNY while CDR2 is SVGAGI. Germline trimming amounts to 7 bases on V and 9 bases on J, with 9 as the count of junction bases outside the gene matches. The CDR3 runs 13 residues from the cysteine to the phenylalanine. Only the CDR3 DNA is retained, 39 bases long and in frame from the first base.

The data stem from a study of response to subunit inactivated influenza vaccine (dated by TCRdb to the late 2010s). With regard to the full study: Deep quantitative profiling of the T cell receptor repertoire was used in the study to follow responses to a trivalent subunit inactivated influenza vaccine. What the study reported, not specific to this receptor: The authors proposed that each seasonal influenza vaccination may bring in only a limited number of new T cells.

Taken with the paper, the label for time point translates to: more than 40 days after influenza vaccine administration. The receptor chain draws on TRBV6-6 and TRBJ2-1; the central 7 bases match TRBD1. The origin of this receptor is a man over 45 who received an inactivated influenza vaccine. Donor details come from another sample of the same person, matched by shared clones. The sequencing here drew on PBMCs from blood, taken 35 to 45 days after vaccination. The CDR3 region: CASMGSGGSEQFF. In nucleotide form, the sequence is TGTGCCAGCATGGGATCAGGGGGTAGTGAGCAGTTCTTC.